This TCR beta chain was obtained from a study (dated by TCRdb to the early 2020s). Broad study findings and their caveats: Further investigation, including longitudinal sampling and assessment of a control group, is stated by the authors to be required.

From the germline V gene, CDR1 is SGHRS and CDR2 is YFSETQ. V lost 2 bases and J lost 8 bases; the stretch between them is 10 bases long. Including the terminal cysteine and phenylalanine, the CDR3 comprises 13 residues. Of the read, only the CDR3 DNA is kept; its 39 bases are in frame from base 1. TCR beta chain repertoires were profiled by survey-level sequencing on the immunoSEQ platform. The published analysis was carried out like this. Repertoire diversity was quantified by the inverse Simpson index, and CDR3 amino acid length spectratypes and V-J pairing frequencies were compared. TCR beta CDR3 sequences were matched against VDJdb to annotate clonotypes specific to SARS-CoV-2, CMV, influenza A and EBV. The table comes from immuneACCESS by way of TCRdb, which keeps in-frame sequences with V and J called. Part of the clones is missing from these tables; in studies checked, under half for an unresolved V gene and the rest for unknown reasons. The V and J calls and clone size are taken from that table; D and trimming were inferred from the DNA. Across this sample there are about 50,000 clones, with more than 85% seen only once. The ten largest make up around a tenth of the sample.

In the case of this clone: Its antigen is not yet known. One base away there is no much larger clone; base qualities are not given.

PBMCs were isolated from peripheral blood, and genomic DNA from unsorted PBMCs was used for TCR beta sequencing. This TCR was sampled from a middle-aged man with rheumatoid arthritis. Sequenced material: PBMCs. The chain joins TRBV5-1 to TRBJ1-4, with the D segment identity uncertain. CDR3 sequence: CASSFLPGEKLFF. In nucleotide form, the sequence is TGCGCCAGCAGCTTCCTCCCCGGAGAAAAACTGTTTTTT.